One and the same sample provided the 19 T cell receptor beta chains below, sequenced in a study of T cells in Graves' hyperthyroidism and ophthalmopathy. Amplification targeted TCR beta CDR3 regions from RNA transcripts. Primed by the HTBI set, a first-round RT-PCR was run on the TCR CDR3. Using its own MiXCR run on the multiplex PCR reads, TCRdb lists one record per CDR3 protein. The sample shows 250,000 to 350,000 distinct CDR3 sequences, 22% of them seen only once. Material: blood. These receptors originate from a man aged 25-45 years with Graves' ophthalmopathy.

V is TRBV7-9 and J is TRBJ2-3, with a possible D match to TRBD2 (6 bases). Germline lookup yields CDR1 SEHNR and CDR2 FQNEAQ (reference sequence). V was shortened by 1 base and J by 2 bases, with 13 bases between the two germline ends. The CDR3 runs to 16 residues. CDR3: CASSLELDYNTDTQYF. CDR3 sequence (DNA): TGTGCCAGCAGCTTAGAATTGGACTACAACACAGATACGCAGTATTTT.

This clonotype was observed many times. This chain joins TRBV7-6 and TRBJ2-5; TRBD2 is a possible D gene (5 bases). The germline CDR1 and CDR2 sequences are SGHVS and FNYEAQ. The CDR3 covers 14 residues. Trimming shortened V by 2 bases and J by 0 bases, and 7 bases separated the two germline ends. CDR3 DNA sequence: TGTGCCAGCAGCTTACACGGGAACCAAGAGACCCAGTACTTC. Its protein product is CASSLHGNQETQYF.

This clonotype was seen repeatedly, ten times or more. This chain uses TRBV11-2 with TRBJ1-3, with 9 bases lining up with TRBD1. Trimming at V came to 5 bases and at J to 2 bases, leaving 7 bases not matched to a gene. The length of the CDR3 is 16 residues. CDR1 and CDR2 from the germline V gene are SGHAT and FQNNGV. CDR3 protein: CASSLTGTGTGNTIYF. The CDR3 DNA reads as TGTGCCAGCAGCCTAACCGGGACAGGGACTGGAAACACCATATATTTT.

This clonotype came up a few times. CDR3 sequence: CASSPRQGSLSYNEQFF. For the CDR3, the DNA is TGCGCCAGCAGCCCGCGACAGGGATCTTTATCCTACAATGAGCAGTTCTTC. The J gene is TRBJ2-1, the V gene TRBV5-1; 7 nucleotides align to TRBD1. CDR3 size: 17 residues. Germline assignment: CDR1 SGHRS and CDR2 YFSETQ. Germline trimming cut 4 bases from V and 1 base from J; bases unmatched to any gene: 11.

V and J are TRBV6-1 and TRBJ1-5, with 11 bases aligning to TRBD1. Germline loops: CDR1 MNHNS, CDR2 SASEGT. This CDR3 is 18 amino acids long. The ends lost 0 bases at V and 3 bases at J; junction bases unmatched: 7. Here the CDR3 DNA reads TGTGCCAGCAGTGAAGCCCGGACAGGGGGCTCCCCCAATCAGCCCCAGCATTTT. It encodes CASSEARTGGSPNQPQHF.

The CDR3 DNA sequence: TGCAGCGTTGATCCGGGGAGCGGCCCAGGGAACACCGGGGAGCTGTTTTTT. It translates to CSVDPGSGPGNTGELFF. The rearrangement links TRBV29-1 to TRBJ2-2; D is possibly TRBD2 (5 bases). The V and J ends lost 3 bases and 1 base respectively, with 18 bases between them. This CDR3 contains 17 residues. Germline V lookup: CDR1 SQVTM, CDR2 ANQGSEA.

This clonotype was counted a few times. V gene TRBV24-1 combines with J gene TRBJ2-3; weak D call: TRBD2 (6 bases). Germline V gene lookup returns CDR1 KGHDR and CDR2 SFDVKD. The germline V and J ends were trimmed by 3 bases and 7 bases, with 10 bases remaining between them. CDR3 length equals 13 residues. CDR3 amino acids: CATSDGGRNTQYF. The CDR3 coding sequence is TGTGCCACCAGTGATGGGGGGAGAAATACGCAGTATTTT.

This clonotype was picked up a small number of times. In DNA, the CDR3 is TGTGCCAGCAGTTTTGGACAGGGTTACTACGAGCAGTACTTC. Protein sequence: CASSFGQGYYEQYF. J is TRBJ2-7 and V is TRBV27; 8 bases align to TRBD1. Germline lookup yields CDR1 MNHEY and CDR2 SMNVEV (reference sequence). The CDR3 spans 14 residues. Germline trimming cut 3 bases from V and 3 bases from J; bases unmatched to any gene: 4.

This clonotype was seen a few times. The rearrangement joins TRBV30 to TRBJ2-2; D unclear. The germline V and J ends were trimmed by 3 bases and 6 bases, with 5 bases remaining between them. The CDR3 is 11 amino acids. The V gene's germline CDR1 is GTSNPN and CDR2 SVGIG (reference sequence). CDR3 bases: TGTGCCTGGAGGTCCCCCGGGGAGCTGTTTTTT. As protein: CAWRSPGELFF.

This clonotype was found many times. This rearrangement joins TRBV3-1 to TRBJ1-1; 9 bases agree with TRBD1. Trimming at V came to 4 bases and at J to 0 bases, leaving 6 bases not matched to a gene. This CDR3 is built from 16 residues. Germline CDR1 LGHDT, CDR2 YNNKEL (reference sequence). CDR3 in DNA: TGTGCCAGCAGCCCCCCGGGACAGGGAATGAACACTGAAGCTTTCTTT. As protein: CASSPPGQGMNTEAFF.

The rearrangement uses TRBV9 and TRBJ2-5, with D perhaps TRBD2 (6 bases). This CDR3 is built from 12 residues. Germline V lookup: CDR1 SGDLS, CDR2 YYNGEE. V was shortened by 4 bases and J by 9 bases, with 13 bases between the two germline ends. In nucleotides, the CDR3 is TGTGCCAGCAGCCCGGAGCGCGGGGCCCAGTACTTC. As protein: CASSPERGAQYF. Based on the CDR3 plus reference TRBV9 and TRBJ2-5, the full variable domain is DSGVTQTPKHLITATGQRVTLRCSPRSGDLSVYWYQQSLDQGLQFLIQYYNGEERAKGNILERFSAQQFPDLHSELNLSSLELGDSALYFCASSPERGAQYFGPGTRLLVL.

The sample holds a few counts of this clonotype. The chain employs TRBV5-1 and TRBJ1-1; D is uncertain. This CDR3 comprises 13 residues. The V gene lost 0 bases and the J gene lost 7 bases, with 10 bases spanning the gap. Germline V gene lookup returns CDR1 SGHRS and CDR2 YFSETQ. The CDR3 DNA reads as TGCGCCAGCAGCTTGGTAGTAGAGGGTGAAGCTTTCTTT. It translates to CASSLVVEGEAFF.

The sample holds many counts of this clonotype. The V call is TRBV2, the J call TRBJ2-1; TRBD2 aligns across 7 bases. After removal of 3 bases from V and 12 bases from J, the junction contained 11 bases not matched to a gene. The CDR3 is 14 residues long. From germline, CDR1 is SNHLY and CDR2 FYNNEI. The CDR3, as DNA: TGTGCCAGCAGTGACGGTACGACGGGAGGTCTGCAGTTCTTC. It translates to CASSDGTTGGLQFF.

This clonotype was seen a handful of times. This rearrangement joins TRBV6-6 to TRBJ2-5; D call uncertain. Looked up from germline, CDR1 is MNHNY and CDR2 is SVGAGI (reference sequence). CDR3 length: 16 amino acids. V shed 2 bases and J shed 2 bases, with 15 bases lying between them. Here the CDR3 reads CASSYGATQNQETQYF. For the CDR3, the DNA is TGTGCCAGCAGTTACGGCGCCACCCAAAATCAAGAGACCCAGTACTTC.

This clonotype was counted a few times. The rearrangement uses TRBV5-6 and TRBJ1-2, with D perhaps TRBD1 (6 bases). Germline values: CDR1 SGHDT, CDR2 YYEEEE. CDR3 length: 15 residues. With 4 bases removed from V and 4 bases from J, the gap between germline ends came to 17 bases. The CDR3 DNA sequence: TGTGCCAGCAGCCCGGGACACCAGTTGGGCTATGGCTACACCTTC. Translated, it gives CASSPGHQLGYGYTF.

This clonotype was seen more than once but under ten times. The rearrangement joins TRBV24-1 to TRBJ2-5, with 8 nucleotides matching TRBD1. The CDR3 length is 16 residues. V was clipped by 2 bases and J by 1 base; unmatched bases: 5. Germline V lookup: CDR1 KGHDR, CDR2 SFDVKD. The CDR3 loop reads CATSDYRTGSQETQYF. The CDR3 bases are TGTGCCACCAGTGATTATAGGACAGGGAGCCAAGAGACCCAGTACTTC.

As concerns this clonotype: A much larger clone differs by one base, so this may be a read error. The CDR3 sequence: CASRSYVQYF. The CDR3, as DNA: TGTGCCAGCAGGAGCTACGTGCAGTACTTC. The chain recombines TRBV2 with TRBJ2-7; D gene uncertain. CDR1 is SNHLY and CDR2 is FYNNEI in the germline V gene. The CDR3 is made up of 10 amino acids.

A few counts support this clonotype. The chain uses TRBV6-1 and TRBJ1-1; possible D gene TRBD1, 6 bases. V was clipped by 6 bases and J by 1 base, with 15 bases between them. This CDR3 spans 15 amino acids. The germline V gene encodes CDR1 MNHNS and CDR2 SASEGT. CDR3 coding DNA: TGTGCCAGCAGACCGCCACAGGGTAAGAACACTGAAGCTTTCTTT. It encodes CASRPPQGKNTEAFF.

The chain recombines TRBV7-9 with TRBJ1-2, with D possibly being TRBD1 (5 bases). This CDR3 comprises 13 residues. V was trimmed by 5 bases and J by 1 base, leaving 8 bases between them. Germline CDR1 reads SEHNR; CDR2 reads FQNEAQ (reference sequence). CDR3 loop: CASSPGLNYGYTF. CDR3 nucleotides: TGTGCCAGCAGCCCGGGACTTAACTATGGCTACACCTTC.